This TCR beta chain was recorded in a study of T cell changes during pregnancy in multiple sclerosis. Method: immunoSEQ multiplex PCR; TCRdb's copy keeps in-frame clones and lacks some. This sample yields just over 65,000 clones, of which about 89% are seen a single time; 0.86% belongs to the top ten. Germline CDR1 reads SQVTM; CDR2 reads ANQGSEA. V dropped 0 bases and J dropped 5 bases, with 5 bases sitting between them. The CDR3 is made up of 12 amino acids. This receptor was taken from a female donor with multiple sclerosis, enrolled in a pregnancy study. Sample: peripheral blood, taken in the second trimester of pregnancy. The chain couples TRBV29-1 to TRBJ1-3, with unresolved D. CDR3 nucleotides: TGCAGCGTTGAAGATCTCCGAAACACCATATATTTT. It yields the protein CSVEDLRNTIYF.